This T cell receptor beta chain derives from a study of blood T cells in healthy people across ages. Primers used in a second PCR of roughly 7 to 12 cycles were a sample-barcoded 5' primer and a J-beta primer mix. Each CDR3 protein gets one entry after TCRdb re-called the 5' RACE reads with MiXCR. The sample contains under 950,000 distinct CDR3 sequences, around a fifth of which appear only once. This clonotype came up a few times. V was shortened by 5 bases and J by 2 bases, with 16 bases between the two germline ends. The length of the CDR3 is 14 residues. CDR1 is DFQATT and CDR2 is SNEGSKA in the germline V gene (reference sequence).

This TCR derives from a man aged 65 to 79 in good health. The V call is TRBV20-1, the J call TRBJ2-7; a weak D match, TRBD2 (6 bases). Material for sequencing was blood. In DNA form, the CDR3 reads TGCAGTGCTGGGCGGCCTAGCGTTGCCTACGAGCAGTACTTC. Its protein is CSAGRPSVAYEQYF.